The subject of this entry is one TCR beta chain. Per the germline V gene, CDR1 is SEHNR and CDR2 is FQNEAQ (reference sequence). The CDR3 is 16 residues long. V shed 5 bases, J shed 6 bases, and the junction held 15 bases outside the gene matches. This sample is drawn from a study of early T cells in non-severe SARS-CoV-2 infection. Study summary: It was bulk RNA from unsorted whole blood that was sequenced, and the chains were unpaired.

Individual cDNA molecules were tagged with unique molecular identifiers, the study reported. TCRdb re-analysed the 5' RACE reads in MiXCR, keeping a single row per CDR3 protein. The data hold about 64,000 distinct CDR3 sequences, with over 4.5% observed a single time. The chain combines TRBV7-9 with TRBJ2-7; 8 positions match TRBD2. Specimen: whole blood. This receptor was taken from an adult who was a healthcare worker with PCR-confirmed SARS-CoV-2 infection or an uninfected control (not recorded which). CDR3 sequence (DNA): TGTGCCAGCAGCCCTCCCCACTACGGGAGGGATGGCGAGCAGTACTTC. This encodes CASSPPHYGRDGEQYF.